This T cell receptor beta chain stems from a study of T cells after posttransplantation cyclophosphamide. Controls had myeloablative marrow grafts with methotrexate and calcineurin inhibitor, sampled at 1 year. Assay used: immunoSEQ multiplex PCR; TCRdb lists only in-frame clones, some missing. This sample has around 16,000 clones, with approximately 84% found just once. This CDR3 has 13 amino acids. V was clipped by 0 bases and J by 5 bases, with 5 bases between them. Germline loops: CDR1 SGDLS, CDR2 YYNGEE. The sequencing here drew on PBMCs, taken 350 to 400 days after allogeneic stem cell transplant with calcineurin inhibitor and methotrexate. This rearrangement joins TRBV9 to TRBJ2-2; D not resolved. This clonotype was obtained from a male patient aged 18-30 years who received an allogeneic stem cell transplant from a related donor, was CMV-positive, and had no GVHD. Some T cells here may be from the graft donor. The CDR3 sequence is CASSVVETGELFF. The CDR3 coding sequence is TGTGCCAGCAGCGTAGTTGAGACCGGGGAGCTGTTTTTT.